The rows below give T cell receptor beta chains drawn from one sample of a study of CD8+ T cells in alopecia areata. TCRdb's table, derived via immunoSEQ multiplex PCR, lists solely in-frame clones and lacks some. The sample contains over 150,000 clones, around three fifths of which appear only once. Source: CD8+ T cells sorted from blood, taken at week 24, from a patient treated with tofacitinib. These receptors all come from a human donor with alopecia areata. Both conserved end residues are part of each CDR3. Fields, in order: V gene, J gene, D gene, CDR3 protein. D genes are given only for firm matches.

>TRBV29-1|TRBJ2-2|TRBD1
CSVYWGTGGTGELFF
>TRBV13|TRBJ2-1|TRBD1
CASSPPGQGLNEQFF
>TRBV12-5|TRBJ1-2|NA
CASLATDYGYTF
>TRBV4-2|TRBJ1-1|NA
CASRRGNTEAFF
>TRBV2|TRBJ2-3|NA
CASVGMDTQYF
>TRBV30|TRBJ2-6|NA
CAWSERGSWSGANVLTF
>TRBV7-9|TRBJ2-5|NA
CASEGQFAETQYF
>TRBV7-9|TRBJ2-3|NA
CASSVLGATASTDTQYF
>TRBV25-1|TRBJ1-2|TRBD1
CASSPPGQVSGYTF
>TRBV27|TRBJ2-7|NA
CASSLSRGFYEQYF
>TRBV6-5|TRBJ2-7|TRBD2
CASSSWTGGGGEQYF
>TRBV11-1|TRBJ2-1|TRBD1
CASSLTGTLNEQFF
>TRBV9|TRBJ1-2|NA
CASKGRYGYTF
>TRBV29-1|TRBJ1-2|TRBD1
CSVITGQGMGYTF
>TRBV14|TRBJ2-7|NA
CASSLRAFPYEQYF
>TRBV4-1|TRBJ2-3|NA
CASSQEGPIPTDTQYF
>TRBV30|TRBJ1-2|NA
CAWSLGRVPLDF
>TRBV4-1|TRBJ2-7|NA
CASSQGGLYEQYF
>TRBV2|TRBJ1-5|TRBD1
CASSEDRGVIRPQHF
>TRBV4-2|TRBJ1-1|NA
CASSQDDTEAFF
>TRBV7-9|TRBJ1-1|NA
CASSPSSQRGMNTEAFF
>TRBV5-1|TRBJ2-2|NA
CASSYKVGELFF
>TRBV13|TRBJ1-2|NA
CASSSGREANGYTF
>TRBV6-5|TRBJ1-1|NA
CASSLTPVNTEAFF
>TRBV4-1|TRBJ2-2|NA
CASSLRTDNTGELFF
>TRBV7-7|TRBJ1-2|NA
CASSFLTDSSYGYTF
>TRBV6-1|TRBJ2-7|TRBD2
CASSVLAGGAEQYF
>TRBV11-2|TRBJ1-1|NA
CASSLEFTGHTEAFF
>TRBV19|TRBJ2-6|NA
CAAGSGANVLTF
>TRBV27|TRBJ2-7|NA
CASSGRTYEQYF
>TRBV9|TRBJ2-5|NA
CASRGTIQETQYF
>TRBV29-1|TRBJ1-2|TRBD1
CSVESGGGGYTF
>TRBV29-1|TRBJ1-2|NA
CSVPGEGRFLF
>TRBV7-9|TRBJ1-1|TRBD1
CASRTGTGDTSEAFF